These 20 T cell receptor beta chains were all obtained from the same sample, sequenced in a study of blood T cells in healthy people across ages. A second PCR, run for roughly 7 to 11 cycles, used a sample-barcoded 5' primer plus a J-beta primer mix. TCRdb passed the 5' RACE reads through MiXCR, listing each CDR3 protein once. The sample contains over a million distinct CDR3 sequences, approximately 42% of which appear only once. The sample consisted of blood. The receptor source for this set is a woman between 18 and 30 years old in good health.

V is TRBV7-2 and J is TRBJ2-5; D may match TRBD1 or TRBD2 (5 bases each). The germline V and J ends were trimmed by 6 bases and 11 bases, with 13 bases remaining between them. Germline V CDR1 and CDR2: SGHTA, FQGNSA. The CDR3 totals 11 residues. The CDR3 region is CASSKPREQYF. The CDR3 DNA reads TGTGCCAGCAGTAAACCCAGGGAGCAGTACTTC.

The V call is TRBV3-1, the J call TRBJ1-2, with TRBD1 matching over 10 bases. The germline V gene has CDR1 LGHDT and CDR2 YNNKEL (reference sequence). J lost 4 bases, V lost 0 bases, and 2 bases had no gene match. This CDR3 has 15 amino acids. In DNA form, the CDR3 reads TGTGCCAGCAGCCAAGAGACAGGGGGCATCTATGGCTACACCTTC. Amino acid sequence: CASSQETGGIYGYTF.

V is TRBV6-1 and J is TRBJ2-7; 9 positions agree with TRBD2. Germline-derived CDR1 and CDR2 are MNHNS and SASEGT. J lost 2 bases, V lost 2 bases, and 7 bases had no gene match. The CDR3 consists of 16 residues. The CDR3 DNA sequence: TGTGCCAGCAGTGAACGGGCTAGCGGGGCCCCCTACGAGCAGTACTTC. It is translated as CASSERASGAPYEQYF.

Here the CDR3 reads CASSRGGRLGYGYTF. CDR3 nucleotide sequence: TGTGCCAGCAGCCGGGGGGGTCGTCTAGGCTATGGCTACACCTTC. This chain links TRBV13 with TRBJ1-2; weak D call: TRBD1 (5 bases). This CDR3 has 15 residues. Germline CDR1 reads PRHDT; CDR2 reads FYEKMQ (reference sequence). The V gene lost 5 bases and the J gene lost 4 bases, with 17 bases spanning the gap.

The rearrangement uses TRBV19 and TRBJ2-1; weak D call: TRBD2 (6 bases). The CDR3 totals 14 residues. CDR1 and CDR2 (germline): LNHDA, SQIVND (reference sequence). Trimming cost V 7 bases and J 4 bases, with 14 bases left between them. The chain's CDR3 is CASKTGEDYNEQFF. The CDR3 DNA is TGTGCCAGTAAAACGGGAGAAGATTACAATGAGCAGTTCTTC.

The gene calls are TRBV27 and TRBJ2-3, with D perhaps matching TRBD1 or TRBD2 (5 bases each). The germline CDR1 and CDR2 sequences are MNHEY and SMNVEV (reference sequence). The CDR3 is 15 residues long. V was pared by 2 bases and J by 1 base, with 10 bases between. CDR3 DNA: TGTGCCAGCAGTTTACGGGACGGACGCACAGATACGCAGTATTTT. Translated: CASSLRDGRTDTQYF.

This chain links TRBV12-3 or TRBV12-4 with TRBJ2-3, with a possible D match to TRBD2 (5 bases). The CDR3 sequence is 16 residues long. The V and J ends lost 2 bases and 2 bases respectively, with 14 bases between them. As DNA, the CDR3 is TGTGCCAGCAGTTTACCAGGACTTAAAGTCACAGATACGCAGTATTTT. Translated: CASSLPGLKVTDTQYF.

The V gene is TRBV21-1, the J gene TRBJ2-3; TRBD1, the table's D call, was not compared with the DNA. TRBV21-1 is described as a pseudogene. This CDR3 comprises 16 residues. The CDR3 DNA is TGTGCCAGCAGCAATGGGGCGGGATACAGCACAGATACGCAGTATTTT. Translation: CASSNGAGYSTDTQYF.

In this sample, this clonotype turned up many times. V usage is TRBV12-3 or TRBV12-4 and J usage is TRBJ2-3; TRBD2 aligns across 14 bases. This CDR3 has 16 amino acids. The V gene end was trimmed by 5 bases and the J gene end by 5 bases; junction bases not matched to a gene: 6. CDR3 bases: TGTGCCAGCAGTCCCCCGGGACTAGCGGGAGTAGATACGCAGTATTTT. It encodes CASSPPGLAGVDTQYF.

This clonotype has only a few counts. The chain is built from TRBV12-3 or TRBV12-4 and TRBJ1-2; D is possibly TRBD1 (6 bases). The length of the CDR3 is 15 residues. With 6 bases removed from V and 7 bases from J, the gap between germline ends came to 21 bases. CDR3 bases: TGTGCCAGCAGCCCTCAACCGGACAGTGTCGCTGGCTACACCTTC. Translating gives CASSPQPDSVAGYTF.

The V gene is TRBV20-1, the J gene TRBJ2-7; D may be TRBD2 (7 bases). This CDR3 contains 14 residues. The V gene's germline CDR1 is DFQATT and CDR2 SNEGSKA (reference sequence). V shed 6 bases and J shed 6 bases, with 21 bases lying between them. The CDR3 is CSAKAGGPVSEQYF. The DNA for the CDR3 is TGCAGTGCAAAGGCCGGGGGGCCGGTATCCGAGCAGTACTTC.

This clonotype has just a few counts. The chain has TRBV10-3 and TRBJ2-7; TRBD2 might be the D (6 bases). Germline CDR1 is ENHRY and CDR2 is SYGVKD. This CDR3 has 13 residues. V lost 2 bases to trimming and J lost 7 bases, with 12 bases between them. The CDR3 loop is CAISETEGGEQYF. The CDR3 DNA sequence: TGTGCCATCAGTGAGACGGAGGGCGGGGAGCAGTACTTC.

The chain recombines TRBV30 with TRBJ2-5; D may be TRBD1 (5 bases). The CDR3 length is 13 residues. V gave up 4 bases and J gave up 4 bases, with 13 bases separating them. CDR1 is GTSNPN, CDR2 SVGIG, per germline (reference sequence). Here the CDR3 reads CAWNVGLGETQYF. CDR3 DNA: TGTGCCTGGAATGTGGGGCTAGGAGAGACCCAGTACTTC.

This clonotype was counted between two and nine times. The rearrangement uses TRBV20-1 and TRBJ2-3, with 10 positions matching TRBD2. The CDR3 consists of 16 residues. Losses at the gene ends were 6 bases for V and 2 bases for J; bases not matched to a gene: 11. CDR1 and CDR2 from the germline V gene are DFQATT and SNEGSKA (reference sequence). CDR3 coding DNA: TGCAGTGCAACGGGACTAGCGTCGACCCCCACAGATACGCAGTATTTT. As protein: CSATGLASTPTDTQYF.

This clonotype was recorded once. A read error is possible here, since a much larger clone lies one base away. The rearrangement uses TRBV18 and TRBJ2-7; TRBD2 aligns across 14 bases. CDR1 and CDR2 (germline): KGHSH, LQKENI. The V and J ends lost 4 bases and 7 bases, in that order; junction bases with no gene match: 9. The CDR3 loop spans 16 amino acids. CDR3 in amino acids: CASSLGLAGVINEQYF. The CDR3 DNA is TGTGCCAGCTCACTGGGACTAGCGGGAGTCATCAATGAGCAGTACTTC.

CDR3 in amino acids: CASSFGISGTDTQYF. DNA of the CDR3: TGTGCCAGCAGCTTTGGGATTAGCGGCACAGATACGCAGTATTTT. V gene TRBV7-6 combines with J gene TRBJ2-3; D might be TRBD2 (5 bases). Germline V CDR1 and CDR2: SGHVS, FNYEAQ. With 3 bases removed from V and 1 base from J, the gap between germline ends came to 11 bases. This CDR3 is built from 15 residues.

This clonotype was counted a few times. The chain employs TRBV7-9 and TRBJ2-1; 7 bases are a match to TRBD1. The CDR3 runs to 15 residues. Per the germline V gene, CDR1 is SEHNR and CDR2 is FQNEAQ (reference sequence). Trimming at V came to 5 bases and at J to 4 bases, leaving 8 bases not matched to a gene. CDR3 sequence: CASSPRGTAYNEQFF. CDR3 sequence (DNA): TGTGCCAGCAGCCCACGTGGGACAGCTTACAATGAGCAGTTCTTC.

This clonotype has only a few counts. The V and J genes are TRBV2 and TRBJ2-1; D is undetermined. Germline V gene lookup returns CDR1 SNHLY and CDR2 FYNNEI. V lost 5 bases and J lost 2, with 13 bases in between. The CDR3 runs 15 residues. The CDR3 DNA reads as TGTGCCAGCAGTAGGAGCTGGCTGACCTACAATGAGCAGTTCTTC. Its protein is CASSRSWLTYNEQFF.

The sample holds many counts of this clonotype. V and J are TRBV29-1 and TRBJ2-3, with 10 bases aligning to TRBD2. The CDR3 extends over 14 amino acids. V trimming: 4 bases; J trimming: 5 bases; junction bases outside the gene matches: 6. The germline CDR1 and CDR2 sequences are SQVTM and ANQGSEA. The CDR3 coding sequence is TGCAGCGTTGTAGCGGGAGGTTCTTTAGATACGCAGTATTTT. Protein sequence: CSVVAGGSLDTQYF.

The V call is TRBV6-2 or TRBV6-3, the J call TRBJ2-5; D unclear. The closer fit of TRBJ2-7 to the DNA end suggests the J call may be wrong. The CDR3 totals 12 residues. The germline V gene has CDR1 MNHEY and CDR2 SVGEGT. The CDR3 reads CASSFTHYEQYF. CDR3 DNA: TGTGCCAGCAGTTTTACTCACTACGAGCAGTACTTC.